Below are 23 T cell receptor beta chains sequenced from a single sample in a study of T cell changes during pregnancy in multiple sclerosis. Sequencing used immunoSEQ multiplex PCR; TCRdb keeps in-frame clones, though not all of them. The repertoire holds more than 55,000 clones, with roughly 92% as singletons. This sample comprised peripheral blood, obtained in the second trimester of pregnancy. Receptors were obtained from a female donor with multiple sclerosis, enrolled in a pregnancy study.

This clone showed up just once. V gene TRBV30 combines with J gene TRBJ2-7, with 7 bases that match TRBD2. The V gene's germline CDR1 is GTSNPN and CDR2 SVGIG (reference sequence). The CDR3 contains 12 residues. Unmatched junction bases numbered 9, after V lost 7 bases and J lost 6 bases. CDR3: CASQRGGVEQYF. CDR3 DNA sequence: TGTGCCTCACAACGGGGAGGGGTCGAGCAGTACTTC.

The CDR3 sequence is CASSILRAFF. As DNA, the CDR3 is TGTGCCAGCAGCATTCTGCGGGCTTTCTTT. The J gene is TRBJ1-1, the V gene TRBV21-1. TRBV21-1 counts as a pseudogene. The CDR3 runs 10 residues.

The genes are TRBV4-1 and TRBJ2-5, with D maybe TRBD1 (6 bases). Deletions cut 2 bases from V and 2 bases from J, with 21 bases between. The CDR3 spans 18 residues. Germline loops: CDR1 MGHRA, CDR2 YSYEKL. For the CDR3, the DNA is TGCGCCAGCAGCCAAATGGGGGCTATCGGACGGAGGCAAGAGACCCAGTACTTC. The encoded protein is CASSQMGAIGRRQETQYF.

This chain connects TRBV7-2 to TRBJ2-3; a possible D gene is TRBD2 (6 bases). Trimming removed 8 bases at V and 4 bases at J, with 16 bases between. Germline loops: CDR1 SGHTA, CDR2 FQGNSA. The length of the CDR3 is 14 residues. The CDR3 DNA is TGTGCCAGCTCCCGGGCGGGGCTCGCAGATACGCAGTATTTT. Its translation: CASSRAGLADTQYF.

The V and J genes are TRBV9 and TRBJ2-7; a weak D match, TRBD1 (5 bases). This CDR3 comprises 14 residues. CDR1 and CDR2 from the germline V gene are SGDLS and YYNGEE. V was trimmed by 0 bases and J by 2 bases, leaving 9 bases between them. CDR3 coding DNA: TGTGCCAGCAGCGTAGACCTAGGGGCCTACGAGCAGTACTTC. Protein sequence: CASSVDLGAYEQYF.

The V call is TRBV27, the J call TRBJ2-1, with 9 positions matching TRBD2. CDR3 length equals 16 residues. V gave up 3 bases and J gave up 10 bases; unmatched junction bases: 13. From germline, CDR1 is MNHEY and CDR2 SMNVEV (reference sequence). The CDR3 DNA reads TGTGCCAGCAGTTTTAGCGGGAGCGGTGGGGGAGGGGAGCAGTTCTTC. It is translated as CASSFSGSGGGGEQFF.

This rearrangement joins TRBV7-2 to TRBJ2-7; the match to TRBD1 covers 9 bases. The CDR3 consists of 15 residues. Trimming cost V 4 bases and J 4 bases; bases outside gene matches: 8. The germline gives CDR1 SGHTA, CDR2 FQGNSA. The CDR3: CASSWGQGQGYEQYF. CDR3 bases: TGTGCCAGCAGCTGGGGACAGGGACAGGGTTACGAGCAGTACTTC.

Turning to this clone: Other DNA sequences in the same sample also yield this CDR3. The CDR3 region has the DNA TGCGCCAGCAGCCCCGGGACAGGGGGCTACGAGCAGTACTTC. Protein sequence: CASSPGTGGYEQYF. V gene TRBV5-1 combines with J gene TRBJ2-7, with 11 nucleotides matching TRBD1. The V gene's germline CDR1 is SGHRS and CDR2 YFSETQ. This CDR3 is built from 14 residues. The ends lost 4 bases at V and 3 bases at J; junction bases unmatched: 3.

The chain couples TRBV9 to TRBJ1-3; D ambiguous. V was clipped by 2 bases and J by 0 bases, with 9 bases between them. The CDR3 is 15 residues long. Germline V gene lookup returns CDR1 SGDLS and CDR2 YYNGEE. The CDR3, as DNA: TGTGCCAGCAGCGTCGAGCCCATCTCTGGAAACACCATATATTTT. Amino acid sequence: CASSVEPISGNTIYF.

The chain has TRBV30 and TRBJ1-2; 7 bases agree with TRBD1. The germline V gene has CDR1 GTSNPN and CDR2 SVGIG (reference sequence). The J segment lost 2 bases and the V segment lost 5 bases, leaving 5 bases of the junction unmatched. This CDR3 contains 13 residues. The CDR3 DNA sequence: TGTGCCTGGGGACAGGCCCGAAACTATGGCTACACCTTC. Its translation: CAWGQARNYGYTF. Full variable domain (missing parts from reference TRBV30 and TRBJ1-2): SQTIHQWPATLVQPVGSPLSLECTVEGTSNPNLYWYRQAAGRGLQLLFYSVGIGQISSEVPQNLSASRPQDRQFILSSKKLLLSDSGFYLCAWGQARNYGYTFGSGTRLTVV.

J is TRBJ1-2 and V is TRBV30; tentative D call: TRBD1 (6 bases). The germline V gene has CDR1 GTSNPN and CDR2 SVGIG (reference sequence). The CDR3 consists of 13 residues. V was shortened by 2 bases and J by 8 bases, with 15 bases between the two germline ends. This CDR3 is CAWSQAGAVGYTF. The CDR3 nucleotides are TGTGCCTGGAGTCAGGCAGGGGCAGTAGGCTACACCTTC.

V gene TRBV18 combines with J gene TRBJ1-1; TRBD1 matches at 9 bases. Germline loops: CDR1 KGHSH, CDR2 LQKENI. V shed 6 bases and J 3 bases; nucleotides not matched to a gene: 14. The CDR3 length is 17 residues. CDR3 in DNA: TGTGCCAGCTCTCTAATCACAGGGGGCACTGGGGACACTGAAGCTTTCTTT. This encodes CASSLITGGTGDTEAFF.

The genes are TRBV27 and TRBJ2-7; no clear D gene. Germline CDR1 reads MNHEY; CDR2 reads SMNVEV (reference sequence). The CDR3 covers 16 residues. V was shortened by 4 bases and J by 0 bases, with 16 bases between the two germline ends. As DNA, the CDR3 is TGTGCCAGCAGTTCACTGGTGGGCTCCAGCTCCTACGAGCAGTACTTC. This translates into CASSSLVGSSSYEQYF.

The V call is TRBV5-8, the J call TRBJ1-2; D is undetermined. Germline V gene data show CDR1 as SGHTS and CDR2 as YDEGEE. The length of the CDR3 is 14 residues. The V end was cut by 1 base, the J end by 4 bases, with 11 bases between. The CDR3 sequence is CASSLRTGGYGYTF. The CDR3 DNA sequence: TGTGCCAGCAGCTTGAGGACGGGAGGCTATGGCTACACCTTC. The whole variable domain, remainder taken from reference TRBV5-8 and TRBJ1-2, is EAGVTQSPTHLIKTRGQQATLRCSPISGHTSVYWYQQALGLGLQFLLWYDEGEERNRGNFPPRFSGRQFPNYSSELNVNALELEDSALYLCASSLRTGGYGYTFGSGTRLTVV.

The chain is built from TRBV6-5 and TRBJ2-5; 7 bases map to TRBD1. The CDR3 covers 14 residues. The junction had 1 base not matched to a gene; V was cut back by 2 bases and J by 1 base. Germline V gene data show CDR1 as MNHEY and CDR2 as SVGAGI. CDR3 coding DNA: TGTGCCAGCAGTTACAACAGGGGCCAAGAGACCCAGTACTTC. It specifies CASSYNRGQETQYF.

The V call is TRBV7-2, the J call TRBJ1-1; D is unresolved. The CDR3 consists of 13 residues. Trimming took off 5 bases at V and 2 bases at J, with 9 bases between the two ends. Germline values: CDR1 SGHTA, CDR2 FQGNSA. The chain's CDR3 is CASSHGENTEAFF. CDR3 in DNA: TGTGCCAGCAGCCACGGGGAAAACACTGAAGCTTTCTTT.

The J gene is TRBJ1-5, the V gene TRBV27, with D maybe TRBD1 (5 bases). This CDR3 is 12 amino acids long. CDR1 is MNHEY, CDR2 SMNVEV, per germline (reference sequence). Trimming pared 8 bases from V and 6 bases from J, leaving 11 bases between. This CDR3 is CASGGGSQPQHF. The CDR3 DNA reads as TGTGCCAGCGGGGGGGGAAGTCAGCCCCAGCATTTT.

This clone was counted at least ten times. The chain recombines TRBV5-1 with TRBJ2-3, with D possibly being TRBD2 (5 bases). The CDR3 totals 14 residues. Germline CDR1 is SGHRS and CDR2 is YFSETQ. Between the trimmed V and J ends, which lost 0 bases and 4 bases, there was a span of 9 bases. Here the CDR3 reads CASSLETGSDTQYF. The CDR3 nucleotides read TGCGCCAGCAGCTTGGAGACGGGATCAGATACGCAGTATTTT.

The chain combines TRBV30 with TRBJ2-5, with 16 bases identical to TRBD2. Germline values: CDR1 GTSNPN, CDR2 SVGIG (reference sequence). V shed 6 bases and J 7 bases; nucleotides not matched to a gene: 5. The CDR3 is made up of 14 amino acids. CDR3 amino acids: CACPGTSGGGTQYF. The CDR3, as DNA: TGTGCCTGCCCGGGGACTAGCGGGGGGGGGACCCAGTACTTC. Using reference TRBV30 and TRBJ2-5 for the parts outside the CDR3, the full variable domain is SQTIHQWPATLVQPVGSPLSLECTVEGTSNPNLYWYRQAAGRGLQLLFYSVGIGQISSEVPQNLSASRPQDRQFILSSKKLLLSDSGFYLCACPGTSGGGTQYFGPGTRLLVL.

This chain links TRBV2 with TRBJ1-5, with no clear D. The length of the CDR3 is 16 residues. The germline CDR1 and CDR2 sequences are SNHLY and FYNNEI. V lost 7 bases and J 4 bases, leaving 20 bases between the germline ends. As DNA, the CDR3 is TGTGCCAGCAAATCTCCCCGGGATCTTTCTAATCAGCCCCAGCATTTT. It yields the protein CASKSPRDLSNQPQHF.

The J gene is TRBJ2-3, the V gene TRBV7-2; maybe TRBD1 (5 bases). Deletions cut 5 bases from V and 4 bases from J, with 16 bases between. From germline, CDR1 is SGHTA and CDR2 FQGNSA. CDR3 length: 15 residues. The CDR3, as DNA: TGTGCCAGCAGCCCCCAGGGTCTGGGTCCAGATACGCAGTATTTT. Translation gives CASSPQGLGPDTQYF.

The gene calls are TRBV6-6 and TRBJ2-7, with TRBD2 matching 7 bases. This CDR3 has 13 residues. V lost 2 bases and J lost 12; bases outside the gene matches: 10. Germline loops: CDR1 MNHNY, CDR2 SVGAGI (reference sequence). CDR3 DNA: TGTGCCAGCAGTTACATTGGTGGGGGGGAGTGGTACTTC. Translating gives CASSYIGGGEWYF.

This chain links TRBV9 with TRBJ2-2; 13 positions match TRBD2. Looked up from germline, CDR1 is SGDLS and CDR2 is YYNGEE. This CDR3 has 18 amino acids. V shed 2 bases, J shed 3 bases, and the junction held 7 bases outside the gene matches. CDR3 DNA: TGTGCCAGCAGCGTTCGACTAGCGGGGGGAAAAGACACCGGGGAGCTGTTTTTT. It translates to CASSVRLAGGKDTGELFF.